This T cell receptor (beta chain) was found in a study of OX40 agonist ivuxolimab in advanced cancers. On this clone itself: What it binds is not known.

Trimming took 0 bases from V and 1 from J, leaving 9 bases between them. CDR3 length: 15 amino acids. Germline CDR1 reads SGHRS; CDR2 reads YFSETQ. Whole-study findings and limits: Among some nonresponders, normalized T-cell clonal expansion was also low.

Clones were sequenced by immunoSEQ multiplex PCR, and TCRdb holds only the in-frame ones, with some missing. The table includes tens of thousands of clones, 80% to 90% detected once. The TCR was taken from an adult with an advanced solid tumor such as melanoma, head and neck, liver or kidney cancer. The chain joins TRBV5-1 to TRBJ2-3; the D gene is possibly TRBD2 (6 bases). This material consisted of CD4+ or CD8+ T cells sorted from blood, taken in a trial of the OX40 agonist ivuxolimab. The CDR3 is CASSLGGVGTDTQYF. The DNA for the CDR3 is TGCGCCAGCAGCTTGGGCGGGGTTGGCACAGATACGCAGTATTTT.